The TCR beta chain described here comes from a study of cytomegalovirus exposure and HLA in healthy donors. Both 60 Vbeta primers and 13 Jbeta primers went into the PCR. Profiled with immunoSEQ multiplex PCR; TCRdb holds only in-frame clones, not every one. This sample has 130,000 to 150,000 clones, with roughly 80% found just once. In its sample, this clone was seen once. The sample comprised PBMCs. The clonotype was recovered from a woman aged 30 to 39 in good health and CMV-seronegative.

The chain's CDR3 is CAWSLTGRGETQYF. CDR3 bases: TGTGCCTGGAGCCTTACAGGGAGGGGAGAGACCCAGTACTTC. This rearrangement joins TRBV30 to TRBJ2-5, with D perhaps TRBD2 (7 bases). Germline V lookup: CDR1 GTSNPN, CDR2 SVGIG (reference sequence). Trimming took 3 bases from V and 4 from J, leaving 15 bases between them. There are 14 residues in the CDR3.